These 9 T cell receptor beta chains originate from one sample sequenced in a study of control samples from healthy donors and cancer patients. Profiled with immunoSEQ multiplex PCR; TCRdb holds only in-frame clones, not every one. This table has under 95,000 clones, approximately 89% appearing once. Specimen: blood. The receptors stem from a woman aged 25 to 39 in good health.

Regarding this clone: The sample contains more than one DNA sequence encoding this CDR3. The chain links TRBV3-1 (or the pseudogene TRBV3-2) to TRBJ1-1, with no clear D. Trimming took 4 bases from V and 1 from J, leaving 7 bases between them. The CDR3 is 13 residues long. The germline V gene encodes CDR1 LGHDT and CDR2 YNNKEL (reference sequence). CDR3 sequence: CASSRFKNTEAFF. The CDR3 DNA reads TGTGCCAGCAGCCGCTTCAAGAACACTGAAGCTTTCTTT.

The chain recombines TRBV5-1 with TRBJ2-1; 13 bases are shared with TRBD2. J was trimmed by 4 bases and V by 3 bases; bases with no gene match: 1. This CDR3 contains 15 residues. The germline CDR1 and CDR2 sequences are SGHRS and YFSETQ. In DNA form, the CDR3 reads TGCGCCAGCAGCTCGGGACTAGCGGGGTACAATGAGCAGTTCTTC. Protein sequence: CASSSGLAGYNEQFF.

The chain joins TRBV4-1 to TRBJ2-1; D is perhaps TRBD2 (6 bases). This CDR3 is built from 15 residues. Trimming removed 4 bases at V and 2 bases at J, with 12 bases between. CDR1 is MGHRA, CDR2 YSYEKL, per germline. The CDR3 DNA reads as TGCGCCAGCAGCCCCTCATGGGGGGCCTACAATGAGCAGTTCTTC. Protein product: CASSPSWGAYNEQFF.

V and J are TRBV4-1 and TRBJ2-1, with TRBD2 identical over 12 bases. The CDR3 runs to 16 residues. Losses at the gene ends were 1 base for V and 4 bases for J; bases not matched to a gene: 2. Germline lookup yields CDR1 MGHRA and CDR2 YSYEKL. The CDR3: CASSQGTSGDYNEQFF. In DNA, the CDR3 is TGCGCCAGCAGCCAAGGGACTAGCGGGGATTACAATGAGCAGTTCTTC.

The V call is TRBV11-2, the J call TRBJ1-1; TRBD1 matches 7 bases. V was pared by 5 bases and J by 3 bases, with 6 bases of the junction left unmatched. Germline V gives CDR1 SGHAT, CDR2 FQNNGV. CDR3 length: 14 amino acids. The CDR3 region has the DNA TGTGCCAGCAGCCCCGACAGGGTGTACACTGAAGCTTTCTTT. Amino acid sequence: CASSPDRVYTEAFF. The entire variable domain, with the rest obtained from reference TRBV11-2 and TRBJ1-1, is as follows: EAGVAQSPRYKIIEKRQSVAFWCNPISGHATLYWYQQILGQGPKLLIQFQNNGVVDDSQLPKDRFSAERLKGVDSTLKIQPAKLEDSAVYLCASSPDRVYTEAFFGQGTRLTVV.

V is TRBV18 and J is TRBJ1-6; D remains unclear. The CDR3 is 15 residues long. Trimming took off 6 bases at V and 6 bases at J, with 15 bases between the two ends. Germline V CDR1 and CDR2: KGHSH, LQKENI. CDR3 DNA sequence: TGTGCCAGCTCCCCCCCGGCAGGTGCTAATTCACCCCTCCACTTT. Its translation: CASSPPAGANSPLHF.

The chain links TRBV2 to TRBJ2-1; 12 bases agree with TRBD2. CDR1 is SNHLY and CDR2 is FYNNEI in the germline V gene. The CDR3 totals 15 residues. Trimming cost V 4 bases and J 2 bases; bases outside gene matches: 0. The CDR3 is CASSGTSGAYNEQFF. As DNA, the CDR3 is TGTGCCAGCAGTGGGACTAGCGGGGCCTACAATGAGCAGTTCTTC.

This rearrangement joins TRBV9 to TRBJ2-2, with D tentatively TRBD1 or TRBD2 (5 bases each). V was pared by 0 bases and J by 0 bases, with 9 bases between. This CDR3 spans 16 amino acids. Looked up from germline, CDR1 is SGDLS and CDR2 is YYNGEE. CDR3 sequence: CASSVDGTPNTGELFF. For the CDR3, the DNA is TGTGCCAGCAGCGTAGACGGGACGCCGAACACCGGGGAGCTGTTTTTT.

The rearrangement joins TRBV6-6 to TRBJ2-7, with unresolved D. The length of the CDR3 is 12 residues. Trimming took 0 bases from V and 3 from J, leaving 3 bases between them. Germline CDR1 MNHNY, CDR2 SVGAGI (reference sequence). The CDR3 here is CASSYSRYEQYF. The DNA for the CDR3 is TGTGCCAGCAGTTACTCCCGCTACGAGCAGTACTTC.